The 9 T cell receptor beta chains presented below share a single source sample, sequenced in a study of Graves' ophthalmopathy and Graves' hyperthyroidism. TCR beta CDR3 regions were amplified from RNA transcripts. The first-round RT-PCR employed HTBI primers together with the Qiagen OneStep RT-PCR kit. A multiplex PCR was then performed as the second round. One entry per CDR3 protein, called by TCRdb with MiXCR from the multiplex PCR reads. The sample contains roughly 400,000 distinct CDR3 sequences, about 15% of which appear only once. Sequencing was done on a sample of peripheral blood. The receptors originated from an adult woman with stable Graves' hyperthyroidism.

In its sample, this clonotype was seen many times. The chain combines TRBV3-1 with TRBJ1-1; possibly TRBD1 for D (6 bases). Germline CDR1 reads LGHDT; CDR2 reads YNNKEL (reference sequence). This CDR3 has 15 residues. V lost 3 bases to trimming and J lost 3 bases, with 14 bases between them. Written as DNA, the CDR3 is TGTGCCAGCAGCCACCGACAGGTGGGGTACACTGAAGCTTTCTTT. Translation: CASSHRQVGYTEAFF.

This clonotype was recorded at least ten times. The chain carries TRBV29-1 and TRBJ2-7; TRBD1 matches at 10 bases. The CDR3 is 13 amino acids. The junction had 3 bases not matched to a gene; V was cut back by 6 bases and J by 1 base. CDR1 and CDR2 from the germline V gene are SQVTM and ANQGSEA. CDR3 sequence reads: CSVRGQGSYEQYF. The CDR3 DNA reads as TGCAGCGTACGGGGACAGGGGTCCTACGAGCAGTACTTC.

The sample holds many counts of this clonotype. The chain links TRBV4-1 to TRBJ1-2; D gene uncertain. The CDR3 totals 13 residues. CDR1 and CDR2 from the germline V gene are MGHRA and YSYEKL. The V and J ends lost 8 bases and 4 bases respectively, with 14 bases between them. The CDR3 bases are TGCGCCAGCTCTAGTGGTTCGGGCTATGGCTACACCTTC. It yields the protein CASSSGSGYGYTF.

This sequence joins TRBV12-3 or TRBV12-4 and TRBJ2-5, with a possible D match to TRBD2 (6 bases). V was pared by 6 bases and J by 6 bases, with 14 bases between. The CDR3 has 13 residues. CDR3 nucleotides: TGTGCCAGCAGACCCGCGGGGTTGCAGACCCAGTACTTC. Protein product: CASRPAGLQTQYF.

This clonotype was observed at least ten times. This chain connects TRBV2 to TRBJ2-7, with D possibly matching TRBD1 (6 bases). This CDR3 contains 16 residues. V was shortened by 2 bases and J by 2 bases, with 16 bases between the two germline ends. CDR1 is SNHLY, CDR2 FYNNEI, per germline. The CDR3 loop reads CASSESGRTDAYEQYF. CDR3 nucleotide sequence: TGTGCCAGCAGTGAATCCGGCAGGACAGATGCCTACGAGCAGTACTTC.

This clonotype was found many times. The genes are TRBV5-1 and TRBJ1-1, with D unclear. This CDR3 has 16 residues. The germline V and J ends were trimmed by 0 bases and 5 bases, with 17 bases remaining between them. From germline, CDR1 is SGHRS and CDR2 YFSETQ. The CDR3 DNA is TGCGCCAGCAGCTTGGCCCCCCGGGAGGGAGGGACTGAAGCTTTCTTT. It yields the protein CASSLAPREGGTEAFF.

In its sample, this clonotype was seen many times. This chain's CDR3 is CASTPPARVEQYF. In DNA, the CDR3 is TGTGCCAGCACCCCACCCGCCAGGGTCGAGCAGTACTTC. The chain couples TRBV7-2 to TRBJ2-7, with D possibly being TRBD1 (5 bases). Germline V gives CDR1 SGHTA, CDR2 FQGNSA. The ends were cut back, 7 bases at V and 6 bases at J, with 16 bases in the middle. The CDR3 runs 13 residues.

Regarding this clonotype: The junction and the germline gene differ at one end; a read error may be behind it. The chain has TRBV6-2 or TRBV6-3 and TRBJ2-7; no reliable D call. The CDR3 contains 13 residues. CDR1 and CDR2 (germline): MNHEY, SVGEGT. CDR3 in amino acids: CASSSMVWYDQYF. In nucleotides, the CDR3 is TGTGCCAGCAGTAGCATGGTTTGGTACGATCAGTACTTC.

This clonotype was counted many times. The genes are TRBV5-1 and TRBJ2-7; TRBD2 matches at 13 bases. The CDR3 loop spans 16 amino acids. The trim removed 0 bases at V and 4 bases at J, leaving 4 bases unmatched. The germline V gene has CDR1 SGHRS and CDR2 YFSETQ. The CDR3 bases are TGCGCCAGCAGCTTGGAAGGGACTAGCGGGATGTACGAGCAGTACTTC. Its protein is CASSLEGTSGMYEQYF. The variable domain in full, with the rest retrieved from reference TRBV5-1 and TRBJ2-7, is KAGVTQTPRYLIKTRGQQVTLSCSPISGHRSVSWYQQTPGQGLQFLFEYFSETQRNKGNFPGRFSGRQFSNSRSEMNVSTLELGDSALYLCASSLEGTSGMYEQYFGPGTRLTVT.